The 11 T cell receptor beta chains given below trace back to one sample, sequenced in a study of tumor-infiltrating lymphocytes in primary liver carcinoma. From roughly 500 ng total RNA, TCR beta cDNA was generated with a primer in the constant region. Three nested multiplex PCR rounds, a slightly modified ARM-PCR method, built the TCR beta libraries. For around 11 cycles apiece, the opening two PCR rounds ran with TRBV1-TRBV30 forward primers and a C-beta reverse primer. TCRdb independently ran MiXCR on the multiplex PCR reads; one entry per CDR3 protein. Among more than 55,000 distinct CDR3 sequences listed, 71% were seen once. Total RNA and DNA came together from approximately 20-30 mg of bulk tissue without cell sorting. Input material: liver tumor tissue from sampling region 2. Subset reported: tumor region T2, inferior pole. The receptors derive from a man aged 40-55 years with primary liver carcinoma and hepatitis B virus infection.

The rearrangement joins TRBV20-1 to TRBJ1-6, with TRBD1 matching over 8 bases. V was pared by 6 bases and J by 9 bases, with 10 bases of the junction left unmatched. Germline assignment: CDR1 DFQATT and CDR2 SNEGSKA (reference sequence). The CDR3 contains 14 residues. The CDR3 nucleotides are TGCAGTGCACACACGGACAGGGAGAGTTCACCCCTCCACTTT. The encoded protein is CSAHTDRESSPLHF.

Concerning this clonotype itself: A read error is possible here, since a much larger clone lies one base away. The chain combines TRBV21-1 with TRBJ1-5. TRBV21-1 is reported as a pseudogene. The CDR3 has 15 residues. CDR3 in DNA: TGTGCCAGCAGCAAACGTGGGTATAGCAATCTGCCCCAGCATTTT. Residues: CASSKRGYSNLPQHF.

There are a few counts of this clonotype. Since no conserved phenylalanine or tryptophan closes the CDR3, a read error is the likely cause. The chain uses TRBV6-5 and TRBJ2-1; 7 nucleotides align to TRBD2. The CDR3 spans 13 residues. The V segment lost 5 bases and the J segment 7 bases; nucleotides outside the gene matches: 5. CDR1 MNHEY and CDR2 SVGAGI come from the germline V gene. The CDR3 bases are TGTGCCAGCAGTGGGGGGGGGAGGAATGAGCAGTTCTAC. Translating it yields CASSGGGRNEQFY.

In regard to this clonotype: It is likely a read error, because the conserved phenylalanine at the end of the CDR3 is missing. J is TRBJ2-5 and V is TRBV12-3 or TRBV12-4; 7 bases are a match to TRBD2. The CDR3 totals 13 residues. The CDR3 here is CARSLTVGGAQYL. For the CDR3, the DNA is TGTGCCAGGAGTTTAACGGTTGGGGGGGCCCAGTACCTC.

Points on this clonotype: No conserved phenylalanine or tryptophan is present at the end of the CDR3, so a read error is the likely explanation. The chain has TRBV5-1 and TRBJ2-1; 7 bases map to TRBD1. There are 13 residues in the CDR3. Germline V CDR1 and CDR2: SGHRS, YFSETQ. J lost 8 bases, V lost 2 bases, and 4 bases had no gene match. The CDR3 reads CASSLTGVYEQFL. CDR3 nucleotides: TGCGCCAGCAGCTTAACAGGGGTCTATGAGCAGTTCCTC.

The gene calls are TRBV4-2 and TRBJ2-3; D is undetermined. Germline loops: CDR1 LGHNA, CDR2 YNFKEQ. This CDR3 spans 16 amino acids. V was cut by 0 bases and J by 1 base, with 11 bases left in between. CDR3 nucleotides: TGTGCCAGCAGCCAAGAATTAACGCCACGCACAGATACGCAGTATTTT. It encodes CASSQELTPRTDTQYF.

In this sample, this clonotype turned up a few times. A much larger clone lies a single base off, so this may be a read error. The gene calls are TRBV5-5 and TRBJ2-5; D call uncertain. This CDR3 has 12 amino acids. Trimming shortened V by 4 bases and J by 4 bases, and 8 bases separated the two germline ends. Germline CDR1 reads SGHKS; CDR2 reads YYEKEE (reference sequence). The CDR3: CASSMGTETQYF. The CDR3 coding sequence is TGTGCCAGCAGCATGGGTACAGAGACCCAGTACTTC.

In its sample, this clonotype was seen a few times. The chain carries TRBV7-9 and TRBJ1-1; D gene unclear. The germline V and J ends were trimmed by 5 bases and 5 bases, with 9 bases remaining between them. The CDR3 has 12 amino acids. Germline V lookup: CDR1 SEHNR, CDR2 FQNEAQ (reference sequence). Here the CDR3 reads CASSRPETEAFF. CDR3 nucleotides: TGTGCCAGCAGCCGTCCGGAGACTGAAGCTTTCTTT.

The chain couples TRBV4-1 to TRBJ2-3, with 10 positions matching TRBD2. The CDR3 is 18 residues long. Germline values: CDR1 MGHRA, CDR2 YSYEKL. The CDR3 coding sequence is TGCGCTGGCAGCCACACCATTGCCCTAGCGGGAGTCACCGATACGCAGTATTTT. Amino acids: CAGSHTIALAGVTDTQYF.

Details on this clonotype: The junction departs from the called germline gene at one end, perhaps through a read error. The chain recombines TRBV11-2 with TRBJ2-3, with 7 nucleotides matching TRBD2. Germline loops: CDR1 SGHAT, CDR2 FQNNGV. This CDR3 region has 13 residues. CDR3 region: CASSLTSTDMQYF. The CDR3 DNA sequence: TGTGCCAGCAGCTTGACTAGCACAGATATGCAGTATTTC.

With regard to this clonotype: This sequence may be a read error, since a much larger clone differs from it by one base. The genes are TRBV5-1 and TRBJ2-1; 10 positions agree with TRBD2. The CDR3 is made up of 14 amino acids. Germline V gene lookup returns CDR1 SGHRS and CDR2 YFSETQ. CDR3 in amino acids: CASSLASGRNVQFF. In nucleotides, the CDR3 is TGCGCCAGCAGCTTGGCTAGCGGGAGAAATGTGCAGTTCTTC.